This TCR beta chain was recovered during a study of cytomegalovirus exposure and HLA in healthy donors. As for the study in general: HLA-typed donors contributed 65 million to 85 million unique TCRs, which were held in an early data release. The study, taken as a whole, reports: An analysis that came later showed most CMV-associated TCR beta chains appearing HLA-restricted. Later analysis identified a missense DCLRE1C variant that was linked to TCR beta V- and J-gene trimming.

V lost 2 bases and J lost 1, with 9 bases in between. CDR1 and CDR2 (germline): MNHNY, SVGAGI (reference sequence). The CDR3 sequence is 14 residues long. 13 Jbeta primers and 60 Vbeta primers were used for the PCR. Sequencing was performed with immunoSEQ multiplex PCR; in TCRdb, only in-frame clones are kept and a portion is missing. This sample has about 130,000 clones; approximately 79% occur once, and the top ten carry about 6.5%. Notes on this clone: Its target is not known.

The sequenced sample consisted of PBMCs. This TCR was recovered from a man aged 40-55 years in good health and CMV-seropositive. The chain couples TRBV6-6 to TRBJ2-7, with a weak D call TRBD2 (5 bases). The CDR3 sequence is CASSYPEASYEQYF. CDR3 sequence (DNA): TGTGCCAGCAGTTACCCGGAGGCGTCCTACGAGCAGTACTTC.